A single sample is the source of the 21 T cell receptor beta chains below, sequenced in a study of Ad26.COV2.S vaccination and SARS-CoV-2 variants (dated by TCRdb to the early 2020s). The treatment or condition label corresponds to: some 19 received Ad26.COV2.S at low or high dose, single or two shots; 5 received placebo; per-sample allocation not given. Repertoires of vaccine and placebo recipients were sequenced from samples collected on day 63 after the first injection. To prepare the library, the immunoSEQ multiplex PCR assay was applied. TCRdb provides this immuneACCESS table in a form limited to in-frame rearrangements. Some clones are lacking; in checked studies, under half of them reflect an unresolved V gene, and why the rest are absent is not known. In this sample the table shows around 270,000 clones, around 85% of which occur a single time. The ten biggest clones cover about 2.8% of the sample.

The input for sequencing was peripheral blood, taken in a trial of Ad26.COV2.S vaccine versus placebo. The receptors stem from a person aged 18-65 years who received the Ad26.COV2.S COVID-19 vaccine or a placebo.

This clone was seen just once. The chain joins TRBV5-6 to TRBJ1-1; 8 bases align to TRBD1. The CDR3 is 14 amino acids. Trimming at V came to 6 bases and at J to 2 bases, leaving 6 bases not matched to a gene. Per germline, CDR1 SGHDT and CDR2 YYEEEE. As DNA, the CDR3 is TGTGCCAGCAACCCGACAGGGGTAAACACTGAAGCTTTCTTT. Amino acids: CASNPTGVNTEAFF. Together with reference TRBV5-6 and TRBJ1-1, the CDR3 gives the full variable domain: DAGVTQSPTHLIKTRGQQVTLRCSPKSGHDTVSWYQQALGQGPQFIFQYYEEEERQRGNFPDRFSGHQFPNYSSELNVNALLLGDSALYLCASNPTGVNTEAFFGQGTRLTVV.

This chain uses TRBV7-2 with TRBJ2-1; 7 positions agree with TRBD1. Germline lookup yields CDR1 SGHTA and CDR2 FQGNSA. The CDR3 spans 15 residues. V dropped 5 bases and J dropped 4; count of bases not matched to a gene: 8. The CDR3 bases are TGTGCCAGCAGCCTCACCGGGACAGCGTACAATGAGCAGTTCTTC. Translated: CASSLTGTAYNEQFF.

The rearrangement uses TRBV4-2 and TRBJ1-4; D perhaps matches TRBD1 (5 bases). This CDR3 comprises 15 residues. Trimming shortened V by 7 bases and J by 5 bases, and 17 bases separated the two germline ends. Per germline, CDR1 LGHNA and CDR2 YNFKEQ. CDR3 DNA: TGTGCCAGCACCAACTACGGGGGTGGGAATGAAAAACTGTTTTTT. It translates to CASTNYGGGNEKLFF.

This clone was detected only once. The chain has TRBV7-9 and TRBJ1-4; 7 nucleotides align to TRBD1. The CDR3 length is 12 residues. With 8 bases clipped from V and 8 bases from J, the junction kept 5 bases outside the gene matches. CDR1 is SEHNR, CDR2 FQNEAQ, per germline (reference sequence). The CDR3 spells CASGRGEEKLFF. DNA for the CDR3: TGTGCCAGCGGCAGGGGGGAAGAAAAACTGTTTTTT.

This chain links TRBV15 with TRBJ1-4; D unresolved. Trimming shortened V by 0 bases and J by 5 bases, and 4 bases separated the two germline ends. Per the germline V gene, CDR1 is LNHNV and CDR2 is YYDKDF (reference sequence). This CDR3 is built from 13 residues. The CDR3 nucleotides are TGTGCCACCAGCAGAGATGGGAATGAAAAACTGTTTTTT. It encodes CATSRDGNEKLFF.

The rearrangement uses TRBV7-9 and TRBJ2-5, with 9 nucleotides matching TRBD2. The CDR3 totals 15 residues. The germline gives CDR1 SEHNR, CDR2 FQNEAQ (reference sequence). Trimming removed 8 bases from V and 2 bases from J; junction bases left unmatched: 9. The CDR3 sequence is CASGAGRGGQETQYF. CDR3 in DNA: TGTGCCAGCGGAGCGGGGCGGGGGGGTCAAGAGACCCAGTACTTC.

The chain has TRBV2 and TRBJ2-3; 10 nucleotides line up with TRBD2. The V gene's germline CDR1 is SNHLY and CDR2 FYNNEI. This CDR3 comprises 18 residues. V was pared by 0 bases and J by 3 bases, with 9 bases of the junction left unmatched. DNA for the CDR3: TGTGCCAGCAGTGAAGCGGCAGGACTAGCGGATAGGACAGATACGCAGTATTTT. Encoded protein: CASSEAAGLADRTDTQYF.

The chain carries TRBV4-3 and TRBJ1-1; D remains unclear. This CDR3 comprises 15 residues. Trimming stripped 1 base from V and 4 bases from J, with 13 bases between. Germline V gene lookup returns CDR1 LGHNA and CDR2 YSLEER. The CDR3 nucleotides are TGCGCCAGCAGCCAAGGGGCAAGGTGGGGCACTGAAGCTTTCTTT. Protein: CASSQGARWGTEAFF.

DNA of the CDR3: TGTGCCAGCTCTCCTACAGGGTCAGGGGATCAGCCCCAGCATTTT. Its protein product is CASSPTGSGDQPQHF. The gene calls are TRBV18 and TRBJ1-5, with D perhaps TRBD1 (6 bases). The CDR3 length is 15 residues. V dropped 6 bases and J dropped 5 bases, with 17 bases sitting between them. The germline V gene encodes CDR1 KGHSH and CDR2 LQKENI.

The table lists this clone with a count of one. This chain links TRBV18 with TRBJ2-5, with a possible D match to TRBD1 (6 bases). The V gene's germline CDR1 is KGHSH and CDR2 LQKENI. The CDR3 loop spans 16 amino acids. V dropped 3 bases and J dropped 1 base, with 15 bases sitting between them. CDR3 nucleotides: TGTGCCAGCTCACCGAGCGTCAGGACAGTCCAAGAGACCCAGTACTTC. Translating gives CASSPSVRTVQETQYF.

This chain connects TRBV9 to TRBJ2-1, with 13 positions matching TRBD2. The V and J ends lost 3 bases and 7 bases, in that order; junction bases with no gene match: 4. This CDR3 comprises 15 residues. Germline-derived CDR1 and CDR2 are SGDLS and YYNGEE. CDR3 sequence: CASSGTSGGTNEQFF. The CDR3 DNA is TGTGCCAGCAGCGGGACTAGCGGGGGAACTAATGAGCAGTTCTTC.

CDR3 protein: CASSQEARGGETQYF. For the CDR3, the DNA is TGCGCCAGCAGCCAAGAGGCCAGGGGTGGAGAGACCCAGTACTTC. V is TRBV4-1 and J is TRBJ2-5; possibly TRBD1 for D (6 bases). Per germline, CDR1 MGHRA and CDR2 YSYEKL. Deletions cut 0 bases from V and 4 bases from J, with 12 bases between. There are 15 residues in the CDR3.

The V call is TRBV4-1, the J call TRBJ1-4; no clear D gene. Germline-derived CDR1 and CDR2 are MGHRA and YSYEKL. Trimming stripped 1 base from V and 0 bases from J, with 6 bases between. The CDR3 spans 15 residues. CDR3 protein: CASSQVAPTNEKLFF. In DNA form, the CDR3 reads TGCGCCAGCAGCCAAGTCGCACCAACTAATGAAAAACTGTTTTTT.

This rearrangement joins TRBV5-1 to TRBJ1-2, with D tentatively TRBD1 (5 bases). CDR3 length: 13 residues. V lost 1 base and J lost 5, with 9 bases in between. CDR1 is SGHRS, CDR2 YFSETQ, per germline. CDR3 DNA: TGCGCCAGCAGCTTGAACAGGCCATATGGCTACACCTTC. This gives the protein CASSLNRPYGYTF.

This clone has a handful of counts. The chain combines TRBV11-3 with TRBJ2-1; no clear D gene. From germline, CDR1 is SGHNT and CDR2 YENEEA. The CDR3 length is 14 residues. Trimming took 5 bases from V and 4 from J, leaving 12 bases between them. This CDR3 reads CASSPDVGYNEQFF. Here the CDR3 DNA reads TGTGCCAGCAGCCCGGATGTGGGATACAATGAGCAGTTCTTC. Drawing the rest from reference TRBV11-3 and TRBJ2-1, the complete variable domain is EAGVVQSPRYKIIEKKQPVAFWCNPISGHNTLYWYLQNLGQGPELLIRYENEEAVDDSQLPKDRFSAERLKGVDSTLKIQPAELGDSAVYLCASSPDVGYNEQFFGPGTRLTVL.

This chain links TRBV2 with TRBJ1-2; a possible D gene is TRBD1 (5 bases). The germline gives CDR1 SNHLY, CDR2 FYNNEI. V was cut by 6 bases and J by 0 bases, with 11 bases left in between. The CDR3 runs 14 residues. Here the CDR3 DNA reads TGTGCCAGCAGGGGGGTCGGGGCTAACTATGGCTACACCTTC. The encoded protein is CASRGVGANYGYTF.

The chain couples TRBV27 to TRBJ1-6; 9 nucleotides agree with TRBD1. The V segment lost 3 bases and the J segment 2 bases; nucleotides outside the gene matches: 5. The CDR3 has 17 residues. CDR1 MNHEY and CDR2 SMNVEV come from the germline V gene (reference sequence). In DNA, the CDR3 is TGTGCCAGCAGTTTGGGACAGGGTTGGACCTATAATTCACCCCTCCACTTT. Amino acid sequence: CASSLGQGWTYNSPLHF.

V and J are TRBV4-3 and TRBJ2-1; 10 nucleotides line up with TRBD2. The CDR3 loop spans 16 amino acids. Germline CDR1 LGHNA, CDR2 YSLEER. Trimming took 1 base from V and 7 from J; bases not matched to a gene: 7. The CDR3 spells CASSQVSSGSRNEQFF. CDR3 nucleotides: TGCGCCAGCAGCCAAGTTTCTAGCGGGAGTAGAAATGAGCAGTTCTTC.

V and J are TRBV5-6 and TRBJ1-1, with D unresolved. The CDR3 length is 14 residues. The ends were cut back, 2 bases at V and 3 bases at J, with 11 bases in the middle. Germline V gene lookup returns CDR1 SGHDT and CDR2 YYEEEE. The CDR3 loop reads CASSFGRSDTEAFF. The DNA for the CDR3 is TGTGCCAGCAGCTTCGGAAGGAGTGACACTGAAGCTTTCTTT.

The chain is built from TRBV7-2 and TRBJ1-5; no firm D call. This CDR3 has 13 residues. Looked up from germline, CDR1 is SGHTA and CDR2 is FQGNSA. V was shortened by 3 bases and J by 5 bases, with 8 bases between the two germline ends. The CDR3 here is CASSLGKHQPQHF. CDR3 nucleotide sequence: TGTGCCAGCAGCTTGGGCAAACATCAGCCCCAGCATTTT. The full variable domain, its missing parts supplied by reference TRBV7-2 and TRBJ1-5, is GAGVSQSPSNKVTEKGKDVELRCDPISGHTALYWYRQSLGQGLEFLIYFQGNSAPDKSGLPSDRFSAERTGGSVSTLTIQRTQQEDSAVYLCASSLGKHQPQHFGDGTRLSIL.

With respect to this clone: Germline is not matched at one junction end, which may reflect a read error. The rearrangement uses TRBV18 and TRBJ2-2, with 7 bases lining up with TRBD2. Germline CDR1 reads KGHSH; CDR2 reads LQKENI. This CDR3 region has 16 residues. CDR3 residues: CASSPPGAGVAGELFF. DNA for the CDR3: TGTGCCAGCTCACCACCCGGTGCGGGGGTCGCCGGAGAGCTGTTTTTT.